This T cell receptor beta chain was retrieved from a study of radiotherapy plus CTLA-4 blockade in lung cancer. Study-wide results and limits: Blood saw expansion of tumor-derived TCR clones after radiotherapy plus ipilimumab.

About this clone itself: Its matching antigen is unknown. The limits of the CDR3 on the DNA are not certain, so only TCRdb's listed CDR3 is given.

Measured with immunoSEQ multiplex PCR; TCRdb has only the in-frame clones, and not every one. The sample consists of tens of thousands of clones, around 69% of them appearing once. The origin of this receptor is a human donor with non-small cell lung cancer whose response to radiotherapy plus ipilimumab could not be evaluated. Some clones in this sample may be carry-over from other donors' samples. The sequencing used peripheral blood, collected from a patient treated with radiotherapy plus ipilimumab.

The CDR3: CASSILDSGGEQYF. This rearrangement joins TRBV2 to TRBJ2-5; the DNA was not used to check the table's D call, TRBD1. Germline V gene data show CDR1 as SNHLY and CDR2 as FYNNEI. 14 amino acids form the CDR3, both terminal residues included.